There are many counts of the clone carrying this TCR beta chain. The target antigen is unknown. Molecules of cDNA were individually given unique molecular identifiers that were attached to them. From the 5' RACE reads, TCRdb called clonotypes with MiXCR, one entry per CDR3 protein. The profile shows 27,000 or so distinct CDR3 sequences, 2.9% of them singletons. The data derive from a study of early T cells in non-severe SARS-CoV-2 infection. At the level of the study: Bulk RNA taken from unsorted whole blood was sequenced, leaving chains unpaired. Findings and caveats of the study: Sequences matched to VDJdb favored anti-spike CD8 responses, while private and CD4 specificities were missed.

Germline V lookup: CDR1 DFQATT, CDR2 SNEGSKA (reference sequence). V was clipped by 1 base and J by 1 base, with 11 bases between them. CDR3 size: 15 residues. The chain combines TRBV20-1 with TRBJ2-1; D might be TRBD2 (5 bases). The sample was whole blood. The clonotype originates from an adult who was a healthcare worker with PCR-confirmed SARS-CoV-2 infection or an uninfected control (not recorded which). The chain's CDR3 is CSARVGKRSYNEQFF. The CDR3, as DNA: TGCAGTGCTAGAGTCGGGAAGAGATCCTACAATGAGCAGTTCTTC.